This T cell receptor beta chain was sequenced for a study of T cells in Graves' hyperthyroidism and ophthalmopathy. Study in general: The blood sample was taken at first diagnosis, before treatment began. Whole-study results and caveats: Before onset, ophthalmopathy was predicted by the model a median around 6.5 months earlier.

With a duration under 2 months, the hyperthyroidism was newly diagnosed in patients aged 18 to 65. Each 10 ml fresh peripheral blood draw supplied the PBMCs. Trimming cost V 5 bases and J 7 bases; bases outside gene matches: 8. CDR1 is SEHNR and CDR2 is FQNEAQ in the germline V gene (reference sequence). The CDR3 runs 14 residues. Regions amplified from RNA transcripts were the TCR beta CDR3 regions. HTBI primers were used for first-round RT-PCR of the TCR CDR3. TCRdb itself ran the multiplex PCR reads through MiXCR, one entry per CDR3 protein. The sample contains 300,000 to 350,000 distinct CDR3 sequences, approximately 15% of which appear only once. This clonotype was observed many times. Its antigen remains unidentified.

The clonotype comes from a woman aged 25 to 39 with Graves' hyperthyroidism. The V and J genes are TRBV7-9 and TRBJ1-2; 9 bases are shared with TRBD1. Sequencing was done on a sample of blood. The CDR3 spells CASSPTGGGGGYTF. CDR3 DNA sequence: TGTGCCAGCAGCCCGACAGGGGGGGGCGGTGGCTACACCTTC.